The clone carrying this T cell receptor (beta chain) was picked up many times. This entry is derived from a study of T-cell reconstitution after alpha-beta-depleted transplantation in children. Germline loops: CDR1 ENHRY, CDR2 SYGVKD. The CDR3 has 15 residues. V shed 2 bases, J shed 1 base, and the junction held 3 bases outside the gene matches. TCRbeta library construction was performed incorporating unique molecular identifiers. Each CDR3 protein is one row after TCRdb ran MiXCR on the PCR reads. The repertoire includes roughly 590,000 distinct CDR3 sequences, around 17% of them detected once, and about 1.1% sits in the top ten.

The receptor was isolated from a human donor who donated a stem cell graft to a child with acute myeloid leukemia. This specimen consisted of PBMCs from the stem cell graft donor, obtained from the stem cell graft. The rearrangement links TRBV10-3 to TRBJ2-7, with 9 bases identical to TRBD2. CDR3 sequence (DNA): TGTGCCATCAGTGAGACGCGGGGGGGTTCCTACGAGCAGTACTTC. It encodes CAISETRGGSYEQYF.